The 20 T cell receptor beta chains below all came from one sample that was sequenced in a study of STAT5B mutations in CD4+ large granular lymphocyte leukemia. Profiling relied on immunoSEQ multiplex PCR, and the TCRdb table lists in-frame clones only, not all of them. Among fewer than 35,000 clones listed, about 70% were seen once. Sample: CD4+ T cells from blood buffy coats. The receptor source for this set is a human donor in good health.

The CDR3: CSVKTGGDSPLHF. The CDR3 DNA reads as TGCAGCGTGAAGACAGGGGGCGATTCACCCCTCCACTTT. The chain is built from TRBV29-1 and TRBJ1-6; 10 positions agree with TRBD1. CDR3 size: 13 residues. The germline CDR1 and CDR2 sequences are SQVTM and ANQGSEA. V trimming: 6 bases; J trimming: 8 bases; junction bases outside the gene matches: 4.

The chain carries TRBV9 and TRBJ2-5, with a possible D match to TRBD1 (6 bases). Germline V gives CDR1 SGDLS, CDR2 YYNGEE. The CDR3 runs to 16 residues. The V and J ends lost 2 bases and 4 bases respectively, with 18 bases between them. CDR3: CASSVGTNRARETQYF. As DNA, the CDR3 is TGTGCCAGCAGCGTCGGAACCAACAGGGCTCGAGAGACCCAGTACTTC.

The chain couples TRBV6-5 to TRBJ2-7; 8 bases fit TRBD2. Germline assignment: CDR1 MNHEY and CDR2 SVGAGI. CDR3 size: 16 residues. V trimming: 4 bases; J trimming: 2 bases; junction bases outside the gene matches: 10. The CDR3 reads CASSSLAGGRPYEQYF. DNA of the CDR3: TGTGCCAGCAGTTCCCTGGCGGGGGGCCGACCCTACGAGCAGTACTTC.

This clone was seen just once. This chain uses TRBV5-1 with TRBJ1-2; 8 bases are shared with TRBD1. Trimming at V came to 7 bases and at J to 7 bases, leaving 12 bases not matched to a gene. Germline lookup yields CDR1 SGHRS and CDR2 YFSETQ. This CDR3 spans 14 amino acids. CDR3 nucleotides: TGCGCCAGCCATACAGGGGGACTGTTTTCTGGCTACACCTTC. This sequence encodes CASHTGGLFSGYTF.

This clone was detected only once. This chain joins TRBV5-4 and TRBJ2-3; 11 nucleotides align to TRBD1. The V gene's germline CDR1 is SGHNT and CDR2 YYREEE (reference sequence). Unmatched junction bases numbered 3, after V lost 4 bases and J lost 2 bases. This CDR3 comprises 15 residues. CDR3 loop: CASSLDRGHTDTQYF. Here the CDR3 DNA reads TGTGCCAGCAGCCTGGACAGGGGGCACACAGATACGCAGTATTTT.

The rearrangement uses TRBV29-1 and TRBJ2-3; D perhaps matches TRBD1 (5 bases). V was cut by 6 bases and J by 0 bases, with 13 bases left in between. Germline V gene lookup returns CDR1 SQVTM and CDR2 ANQGSEA. This CDR3 has 14 amino acids. The CDR3 DNA follows: TGCAGCGTCTCAGGGATTACTAGCACAGATACGCAGTATTTT. Translation gives CSVSGITSTDTQYF.

The table lists this clone with a few counts. This chain joins TRBV10-3 and TRBJ2-2; 15 bases are a match to TRBD2. Germline V gives CDR1 ENHRY, CDR2 SYGVKD. J gave up 7 bases and V 9 bases, and 3 bases lay outside the gene matches. The CDR3 length is 14 residues. In DNA, the CDR3 is TGTGCCATTGGACTAGCGGGGGGGAGCGGGGAGCTGTTTTTT. This codes for CAIGLAGGSGELFF.

The CDR3 protein is CASSQGRPTNTGELFF. CDR3 sequence (DNA): TGCGCCAGCAGCCAAGGGCGCCCCACCAACACCGGGGAGCTGTTTTTT. The rearrangement links TRBV4-3 to TRBJ2-2; no reliable D call. Germline CDR1 LGHNA, CDR2 YSLEER. The V and J ends lost 1 base and 2 bases respectively, with 11 bases between them. This CDR3 has 16 amino acids.

The chain combines TRBV29-1 with TRBJ1-4; no firm D call. The V end lost 7 bases, the J end lost 3 bases, and 3 bases lay between the germline ends. Germline V gives CDR1 SQVTM, CDR2 ANQGSEA. The CDR3 runs to 10 residues. The CDR3 DNA sequence: TGCAGCGCCTCTAATGAAAAACTGTTTTTT. It translates to CSASNEKLFF.

The chain joins TRBV4-3 to TRBJ2-7; either TRBD1 or TRBD2 may fit D (7 bases each). The V end lost 0 bases, the J end lost 4 bases, and 13 bases lay between the germline ends. Germline CDR1 is LGHNA and CDR2 is YSLEER. CDR3 length: 15 residues. The CDR3 nucleotides read TGCGCCAGCAGCCAAGAATGGCAGGGGGGGTACGAGCAGTACTTC. This codes for CASSQEWQGGYEQYF.

V usage is TRBV7-9 and J usage is TRBJ2-3; D unclear. V shed 4 bases and J shed 6 bases, with 5 bases lying between them. The CDR3 runs 11 residues. The germline V gene has CDR1 SEHNR and CDR2 FQNEAQ (reference sequence). The CDR3 region has the DNA TGTGCCAGCAGCTCCGCGGATACGCAGTATTTT. As protein: CASSSADTQYF.

The V and J genes are TRBV30 and TRBJ2-1; D is unclear. Trimming took 5 bases from V and 4 from J, leaving 9 bases between them. Germline loops: CDR1 GTSNPN, CDR2 SVGIG (reference sequence). CDR3 length equals 12 residues. The CDR3 protein is CAWGPFYNEQFF. In DNA, the CDR3 is TGTGCCTGGGGCCCTTTTTACAATGAGCAGTTCTTC.

This clone was detected only a few times. CDR3 sequence reads: CASSQVGPQGSNQPQHF. The CDR3 DNA follows: TGCGCCAGCAGCCAGGTGGGACCTCAGGGTAGCAATCAGCCCCAGCATTTT. The V and J genes are TRBV4-1 and TRBJ1-5; TRBD1 might be the D (5 bases). The germline V gene has CDR1 MGHRA and CDR2 YSYEKL. The CDR3 is made up of 17 amino acids. Trimming shortened V by 3 bases and J by 0 bases, and 15 bases separated the two germline ends.

The DNA of the CDR3 is TGTGCCAGCATTCCGACTGGTGGAACTGAAGCTTTCTTT. This sequence encodes CASIPTGGTEAFF. This chain uses TRBV27 with TRBJ1-1; D gene ambiguous. Germline V gives CDR1 MNHEY, CDR2 SMNVEV (reference sequence). The CDR3 has 13 amino acids. Trimming removed 7 bases at V and 5 bases at J, with 14 bases between.

The chain is built from TRBV10-3 and TRBJ1-1, with a tentative D call TRBD1 (5 bases). The V end lost 10 bases, the J end lost 1 base, and 10 bases lay between the germline ends. The CDR3 sequence is 12 residues long. CDR1 ENHRY and CDR2 SYGVKD come from the germline V gene. Here the CDR3 DNA reads TGTGCCACTCAGGGTAGGAACACTGAAGCTTTCTTT. Amino acids: CATQGRNTEAFF.

This clone was observed a handful of times. V is TRBV29-1 and J is TRBJ1-1, with TRBD1 matching 9 bases. This CDR3 spans 12 amino acids. The V segment lost 7 bases and the J segment 5 bases; nucleotides outside the gene matches: 5. Germline loops: CDR1 SQVTM, CDR2 ANQGSEA. The CDR3 nucleotides read TGCAGCGGGGGACAGGGCAGGACTGAAGCTTTCTTT. It specifies CSGGQGRTEAFF.

This sequence joins TRBV2 and TRBJ1-1; D remains ambiguous. Trimming pared 6 bases from V and 4 bases from J, leaving 6 bases between. Germline V gene data show CDR1 as SNHLY and CDR2 as FYNNEI. The CDR3 has 11 amino acids. The CDR3 nucleotides read TGTGCCAGCAGGGCAGGCACTGAAGCTTTCTTT. Amino acid sequence: CASRAGTEAFF.

This chain links TRBV5-1 with TRBJ2-1; either TRBD1 or TRBD2 may supply D (6 bases each). Trimming stripped 7 bases from V and 2 bases from J, with 19 bases between. Germline V lookup: CDR1 SGHRS, CDR2 YFSETQ. The CDR3 runs 16 residues. The CDR3 is CASSTGGAGTYNEQFF. Written as DNA, the CDR3 is TGCGCCAGCTCGACCGGGGGCGCAGGTACCTACAATGAGCAGTTCTTC.

The chain combines TRBV5-4 with TRBJ2-5, with 9 bases that match TRBD1. Trimming cost V 4 bases and J 2 bases; bases outside gene matches: 6. The CDR3 loop spans 15 amino acids. CDR1 and CDR2 (germline): SGHNT, YYREEE (reference sequence). This chain's CDR3 is CASSAGTGTQETQYF. CDR3 bases: TGTGCCAGCAGCGCCGGGACAGGGACTCAAGAGACCCAGTACTTC.

This chain connects TRBV4-2 to TRBJ1-2, with 12 bases that match TRBD1. From germline, CDR1 is LGHNA and CDR2 YNFKEQ. Trimming at V came to 1 base and at J to 9 bases, leaving 6 bases not matched to a gene. The CDR3 runs 15 residues. DNA of the CDR3: TGTGCCAGCAGCCAAGGGGACAGGGGGCAGGATCGCTACACCTTC. This codes for CASSQGDRGQDRYTF.